A single sample gave rise to the 21 T cell receptor beta chains below, sequenced in a study of molecular identifiers for immune sequencing clone quantification. TCRdb re-called the PCR reads through MiXCR, storing one row per CDR3 protein. The sample yields 400,000 to 600,000 distinct CDR3 sequences, around 25% seen once. Material: naive CD8+ T cells from blood, with Jurkat cell RNA spiked in. Subset described: FACS-sorted CD8+CD4-CCR7+CD45RA+ naive T cells. These receptors were collected from a human donor in good health. Some libraries in this study had Jurkat cell RNA spiked in.

This clonotype has only a few counts. V usage is TRBV6-5 and J usage is TRBJ1-6; the D is unclear. The ends were cut back, 1 base at V and 0 bases at J, with 13 bases in the middle. In germline, CDR1 is MNHEY, CDR2 SVGAGI. The CDR3 runs to 18 residues. CDR3 region: CASSYYIPPGSYNSPLHF. The DNA for the CDR3 is TGTGCCAGCAGTTACTATATCCCCCCAGGCTCCTATAATTCACCCCTCCACTTT.

Concerning this clonotype itself: A much more abundant neighbour one base away suggests this may be a read error. The chain recombines TRBV7-4 with TRBJ1-4; D is unclear. CDR1 and CDR2 from the germline V gene are SGHVT and SQSDAQ. The CDR3 has 15 residues. This CDR3 reads CASSKAGATNVKLFF. In DNA form, the CDR3 reads TGTGCCAGCAGCAAAGCGGGTGCAACTAATGTAAAACTGTTTTTT.

This clonotype was counted only a few times. The gene calls are TRBV19 and TRBJ1-2, with 8 positions matching TRBD1. CDR3 size: 16 residues. V dropped 4 bases and J dropped 5; count of bases not matched to a gene: 12. The germline CDR1 and CDR2 sequences are LNHDA and SQIVND (reference sequence). The CDR3 spells CASSKPGQDILYGYTF. CDR3 bases: TGTGCCAGTAGTAAACCGGGACAGGACATTCTATATGGCTACACCTTC. The variable domain in full, completed from reference TRBV19 and TRBJ1-2, reads DGGITQSPKYLFRKEGQNVTLSCEQNLNHDAMYWYRQDPGQGLRLIYYSQIVNDFQKGDIAEGYSVSREKKESFPLTVTSAQKNPTAFYLCASSKPGQDILYGYTFGSGTRLTVV.

This chain uses TRBV5-6 with TRBJ2-3, with TRBD2 matching 9 bases. Germline lookup yields CDR1 SGHDT and CDR2 YYEEEE. CDR3 length: 18 amino acids. The V segment lost 0 bases and the J segment 4 bases; nucleotides outside the gene matches: 12. This CDR3 is CASSLGLLSGSGADTQYF. For the CDR3, the DNA is TGTGCCAGCAGCTTGGGCCTGCTTAGCGGGAGTGGTGCAGATACGCAGTATTTT. The entire variable domain, with the rest obtained from reference TRBV5-6 and TRBJ2-3, is as follows: DAGVTQSPTHLIKTRGQQVTLRCSPKSGHDTVSWYQQALGQGPQFIFQYYEEEERQRGNFPDRFSGHQFPNYSSELNVNALLLGDSALYLCASSLGLLSGSGADTQYFGPGTRLTVL.

This clonotype was observed a few times. This chain connects TRBV20-1 to TRBJ2-1, with D possibly being TRBD2 (6 bases). Per germline, CDR1 DFQATT and CDR2 SNEGSKA (reference sequence). Trimming left V 0 bases short and J 4 bases short, with 10 bases between. This CDR3 spans 14 amino acids. CDR3 protein: CSARERGPYNEQFF. DNA of the CDR3: TGCAGTGCTAGAGAGCGGGGCCCATACAATGAGCAGTTCTTC.

The chain combines TRBV11-2 with TRBJ2-1; 8 bases agree with TRBD1. CDR1 is SGHAT, CDR2 FQNNGV, per germline. Trimming removed 1 base from V and 3 bases from J; junction bases left unmatched: 8. This CDR3 contains 17 residues. The CDR3 bases are TGTGCCAGCAGCTTAGTTTACGCAGGGGGCGGCTACAATGAGCAGTTCTTC. This translates into CASSLVYAGGGYNEQFF.

As for this clonotype: This likely comes from a read error, as the CDR3 has no conserved phenylalanine or tryptophan at its end. The chain employs TRBV20-1 and TRBJ1-1; no clear D. V was shortened by 0 bases and J by 4 bases, with 15 bases between the two germline ends. CDR1 and CDR2 (germline): DFQATT, SNEGSKA (reference sequence). The CDR3 spans 15 residues. CDR3 in amino acids: CSARDPQEGGTEAFS. In nucleotides, the CDR3 is TGCAGTGCTAGAGATCCGCAAGAGGGAGGCACTGAAGCTTTCTCT.

This clonotype was seen at least ten times. The CDR3 sequence: CASSLDRTSSYEQYF. CDR3 sequence (DNA): TGTGCCAGCAGCCTGGACAGGACTAGCTCCTACGAGCAGTACTTC. V usage is TRBV6-2 or TRBV6-3 and J usage is TRBJ2-7; D is possibly TRBD1 or TRBD2 (7 bases each). The germline V gene has CDR1 MNHEY and CDR2 SVGEGT. Trimming stripped 6 bases from V and 0 bases from J, with 15 bases between. The length of the CDR3 is 15 residues.

A single count supports this clonotype. At one end the junction does not follow the germline gene, possibly because of a read error. The rearrangement links TRBV12-3 or TRBV12-4 to TRBJ1-4; D possibly corresponds to TRBD1 (5 bases). CDR3 length equals 15 residues. Here the CDR3 DNA reads TGTGCCAGCAGTCCCCCGGCCGGGACTAATGAAAGACTGTTTTTT. Protein product: CASSPPAGTNERLFF.

This clonotype occurred many times. This chain joins TRBV6-2 or TRBV6-3 and TRBJ2-3; 8 positions agree with TRBD1. Unmatched junction bases numbered 10, after V lost 2 bases and J lost 6 bases. CDR1 is MNHEY and CDR2 is SVGEGT in the germline V gene. The CDR3 has 16 amino acids. CDR3 bases: TGTGCCAGCAGTTACCCCGACAGGGGAAGGGGCGATACGCAGTATTTT. This encodes CASSYPDRGRGDTQYF.

This clonotype was seen a handful of times. The J gene is TRBJ2-1, the V gene TRBV5-1; D is uncertain. Germline-derived CDR1 and CDR2 are SGHRS and YFSETQ. The V and J ends lost 5 bases and 3 bases respectively, with 21 bases between them. The CDR3 consists of 17 residues. The DNA of the CDR3 is TGCGCCAGCAGGCTTGGTCCCTTAGCAGAGCTCTACAATGAGCAGTTCTTC. Its protein product is CASRLGPLAELYNEQFF.

In the case of this clonotype: A read error may be the cause here, since a much bigger clone is one base away. This chain links TRBV28 with TRBJ1-5, with D hard to call. V lost 8 bases to trimming and J lost 0 bases, with 8 bases between them. The CDR3 runs to 13 residues. Germline V lookup: CDR1 MDHEN, CDR2 SYDVKM. CDR3 residues: CASGINSNQPQHF. The CDR3 region has the DNA TGTGCCAGCGGAATCAATAGCAATCAGCCCCAGCATTTT.

This clonotype was counted a few times. The chain has TRBV6-2 or TRBV6-3 and TRBJ1-2; TRBD1 matches 8 bases. The V gene's germline CDR1 is MNHEY and CDR2 SVGEGT. V dropped 6 bases and J dropped 4; count of bases not matched to a gene: 10. The CDR3 extends over 15 amino acids. The CDR3 sequence is CASRENGQGFYGYTF. The CDR3 nucleotides read TGTGCCAGCAGGGAGAACGGACAGGGCTTCTATGGCTACACCTTC.

This clonotype was found many times. The chain recombines TRBV29-1 with TRBJ2-7, with 8 bases matching TRBD1. V lost 6 bases and J lost 6; bases outside the gene matches: 7. The CDR3 consists of 12 residues. CDR1 is SQVTM, CDR2 ANQGSEA, per germline. The CDR3 protein is CSVRQGQVEQYF. The CDR3 nucleotides read TGCAGCGTGAGACAGGGACAGGTCGAGCAGTACTTC.

CDR3 coding DNA: TGTGCCAGCAGCCGCGGAGGCTACACCTTC. It specifies CASSRGGYTF. The chain employs TRBV28 and TRBJ1-2; D is unclear. Trimming pared 6 bases from V and 8 bases from J, leaving 7 bases between. The CDR3 runs to 10 residues. Germline assignment: CDR1 MDHEN and CDR2 SYDVKM.

This clonotype was seen more than once but under ten times. V is TRBV19 and J is TRBJ2-1, with D possibly matching TRBD1 (5 bases). From germline, CDR1 is LNHDA and CDR2 SQIVND (reference sequence). The CDR3 has 16 amino acids. V dropped 5 bases and J dropped 0 bases, with 14 bases sitting between them. The CDR3 DNA sequence: TGTGCCAGTAGTGTAACAGGCCCTAGCTCCTACAATGAGCAGTTCTTC. Its protein product is CASSVTGPSSYNEQFF.

This clonotype came up a few times. The V and J genes are TRBV28 and TRBJ2-7; D gene unclear. Germline loops: CDR1 MDHEN, CDR2 SYDVKM. Trimming left V 4 bases short and J 6 bases short, with 10 bases between. The CDR3 is 12 amino acids. CDR3 coding DNA: TGTGCCAGCAGTTCCCCCCCCCCCGAGCAGTACTTC. This sequence encodes CASSSPPPEQYF.

This clonotype was observed at least ten times. The chain has TRBV7-2 and TRBJ1-1; unclear D gene. The CDR3 is 10 residues long. The germline gives CDR1 SGHTA, CDR2 FQGNSA. The CDR3 loop reads CAVGSAEAFF. DNA for the CDR3: TGTGCTGTGGGATCCGCTGAAGCTTTCTTT.

V gene TRBV4-3 combines with J gene TRBJ2-7; 10 bases agree with TRBD1. CDR3 length: 15 amino acids. V shed 4 bases, J shed 2 bases, and the junction held 5 bases outside the gene matches. CDR1 is LGHNA, CDR2 YSLEER, per germline. In DNA form, the CDR3 reads TGCGCCAGCAGCCTCGGACAGGGGGAAACCTACGAGCAGTACTTC. As protein: CASSLGQGETYEQYF.

Notes on this clonotype: This sequence may be a read error, since a much larger clone differs from it by one base. This chain connects TRBV5-4 to TRBJ2-3; 11 bases are shared with TRBD1. This CDR3 region has 15 residues. The germline V gene encodes CDR1 SGHNT and CDR2 YYREEE (reference sequence). V shed 2 bases, J shed 4 bases, and the junction held 3 bases outside the gene matches. Here the CDR3 reads CASSFGTGGSDTQYF. The CDR3 nucleotides read TGTGCCAGCAGCTTCGGGACAGGGGGTTCAGATACGCAGTATTTT. Full variable domain (remainder filled in from reference TRBV5-4 and TRBJ2-3): ETGVTQSPTHLIKTRGQQVTLRCSSQSGHNTVSWYQQALGQGPQFIFQYYREEENGRGNFPPRFSGLQFPNYSSELNVNALELDDSALYLCASSFGTGGSDTQYFGPGTRLTVL.

This clonotype was found a few times. The chain uses TRBV19 and TRBJ2-2; D not resolved. This CDR3 contains 12 residues. In germline, CDR1 is LNHDA, CDR2 SQIVND (reference sequence). The germline V and J ends were trimmed by 7 bases and 7 bases, with 10 bases remaining between them. DNA for the CDR3: TGTGCCAGTAAGGGAAAGGACGGGGAGCTGTTTTTT. It codes for CASKGKDGELFF.